Listed here is a single T cell receptor beta chain. The CDR3 has 14 amino acids. Germline V CDR1 and CDR2: LGHNA, YNFKEQ. Unmatched junction bases numbered 6, after V lost 3 bases and J lost 6 bases. From blood CD8+ and CD4+ T cells, TCR beta sequences were generated. A quantity of 0.5 to 1 ug RNA underwent reverse transcription using random hexamers. Amplification of TCR beta CDR3 across 54 Vbeta and 13 Jbeta was performed with immunoSEQ multiplex PCR. In TCRdb, the immunoSEQ multiplex PCR reads were re-called with MiXCR into one record per CDR3 protein. In the table there are 180,000 or so distinct CDR3 sequences, approximately 95% of which are singletons. This specimen belongs to a study of CD8 T cells in Susac syndrome.

The sample taken for sequencing was CD4+ T cells from PBMCs. This receptor was identified in a human donor in good health. The chain links TRBV4-2 to TRBJ2-5; 8 bases fit TRBD1. The CDR3 sequence is CASSQPGGGKTQYF. The CDR3 DNA reads TGTGCCAGCAGCCAGCCAGGGGGCGGGAAGACCCAGTACTTC.